This is a list of T cell receptor beta chains from one sample in a study of blood T cell repertoires in COVID-19. Data came from immunoSEQ multiplex PCR; TCRdb stores just in-frame clones and leaves some out. The sample lists some 48,000 clones, 84% occurring once. Material: peripheral blood. The receptors here all came from a human donor in a cohort sampled during active COVID-19. The conserved cysteine and the conserved F or W are not part of the CDR3 here. The size entry is marked missing in some rows and otherwise reads once, few, many or a size class.

>12|TRBV28|TRBJ2-3|-
ASSLAGGTDTQY
>13|TRBV28|TRBJ2-1|-
ASSVLAGYSLEQF
>13|TRBV6-5|TRBJ1-1|-
ASSTRDRGNTEAF
>11|TRBV7-9|TRBJ1-1|few
ASSLTGANEAF
>13|TRBV5-1|TRBJ2-7|-
ASSIRDRGLCEQY
>12|TRBV7-2|TRBJ2-7|-
ASSSTSVSYEQY
>15|TRBV24-1|TRBJ2-1|-
ATSETGLAGRINEQF
>13|TRBV18|TRBJ1-5|-
ASSSDRNSNQPQH
>17|TRBV10-2|TRBJ2-1|-
ASDEIAGGPQGSYNEQF
>13|TRBV19|TRBJ2-7|-
ASSDTQGAHDEQY
>14|TRBV15|TRBJ1-2|-
ATSRDMWDRGNGYT
>14|TRBV27|TRBJ2-1|-
ASTSTWTSGKLEQF
>14|TRBV10-3|TRBJ1-1|-
AISDAGRGVDTEAF
>14|TRBV6-5|TRBJ2-2|-
ASSLQTGALTGELF
>12|TRBV30|TRBJ2-7|-
AWSKGLAAYEQY
>13|TRBV4-1|TRBJ1-4|once
ASSGQGARGEKLF
>11|TRBV27|TRBJ2-3|-
ASSFLSTDTQY
>13|TRBV5-1|TRBJ2-7|-
ASSLDRGFTYEQY